This TCR beta chain was profiled in a study of blood T cells in healthy people across ages. It was with a sample-barcoded 5' primer and a J-beta primer mix that a second PCR of about 7 to 12 cycles was run. TCRdb recomputed calls from the 5' RACE reads with MiXCR, one row per CDR3 protein. The sample comprises around 1,500,000 distinct CDR3 sequences, 28% of which are singletons, and around 7.7% rests with the top ten. Germline lookup yields CDR1 SGDLS and CDR2 YYNGEE. The CDR3 has 17 amino acids. V lost 0 bases, J lost 13 bases, and 17 bases stayed unmatched. With regard to this clonotype: A read error may be the cause here, since a much bigger clone is one base away.

The receptor's source is a woman aged 25-40 years in good health. The sample comprised blood. The chain combines TRBV9 with TRBJ2-4, with 9 bases fitting TRBD2. In DNA form, the CDR3 reads TGTGCCAGCAGCGTAGGAAGAGCGGGAGGTGGGTACAATGAGCAGTACTTC. This codes for CASSVGRAGGGYNEQYF.